The 8 T cell receptor beta chains below were found in one sample sequenced in a study of technical replicates of blood from a few donors (dated by TCRdb to 2016 to 2017). The method was the immunoSEQ multiplex PCR assay. In TCRdb, the immuneACCESS table is reduced to in-frame sequences with V and J assigned. These tables do not hold every clone; where another copy was compared, an unresolved V gene accounts for under half, and the others remain unexplained. Here the sample has roughly 71,000 clones; nearly 97% occur a single time. Of the sample, less than 0.25% is held by the ten largest clones. Sequencing was done on a sample of T cells isolated from PBMCs. These receptors were taken from a human donor in good health.

This chain joins TRBV2 and TRBJ2-1; 10 nucleotides agree with TRBD2. The CDR3 runs to 19 residues. CDR1 and CDR2 from the germline V gene are SNHLY and FYNNEI. Trimming at V came to 3 bases and at J to 1 base, leaving 12 bases not matched to a gene. CDR3 sequence reads: CASSDRGLAGAISYNEQFF. The CDR3 DNA sequence: TGTGCCAGCAGTGATAGGGGTCTAGCGGGGGCCATATCCTACAATGAGCAGTTCTTC.

The V and J genes are TRBV7-2 and TRBJ2-7, with TRBD2 matching over 7 bases. CDR1 and CDR2 from the germline V gene are SGHTA and FQGNSA. V lost 1 base and J lost 4; bases outside the gene matches: 7. This CDR3 region has 15 residues. This chain's CDR3 is CASSLGQSGAYEQYF. CDR3 sequence (DNA): TGTGCCAGCAGCTTAGGGCAAAGCGGGGCTTACGAGCAGTACTTC. The full variable domain, its missing parts supplied by reference TRBV7-2 and TRBJ2-7, is GAGVSQSPSNKVTEKGKDVELRCDPISGHTALYWYRQSLGQGLEFLIYFQGNSAPDKSGLPSDRFSAERTGGSVSTLTIQRTQQEDSAVYLCASSLGQSGAYEQYFGPGTRLTVT.

The CDR3 sequence: CASSLTGGNEQYF. The CDR3 nucleotides read TGTGCCAGCAGCCTGACAGGGGGCAACGAGCAGTACTTC. V gene TRBV5-6 combines with J gene TRBJ2-7; TRBD1 matches at 10 bases. Trimming at V came to 4 bases and at J to 5 bases, leaving 3 bases not matched to a gene. CDR1 and CDR2 from the germline V gene are SGHDT and YYEEEE. The CDR3 spans 13 residues.

This rearrangement joins TRBV18 to TRBJ1-5; possible D gene TRBD1, 6 bases. CDR3 length: 14 amino acids. Germline CDR1 is KGHSH and CDR2 is LQKENI. V was cut by 6 bases and J by 4 bases, with 13 bases left in between. In nucleotides, the CDR3 is TGTGCCAGCTCGAAGGACAGCCTGAATCAGCCCCAGCATTTT. Translated: CASSKDSLNQPQHF.

The chain links TRBV5-1 to TRBJ1-4; 7 nucleotides line up with TRBD1. CDR1 SGHRS and CDR2 YFSETQ come from the germline V gene. Trimming took 0 bases from V and 6 from J; bases not matched to a gene: 5. CDR3 length: 15 residues. This CDR3 is CASSLDRGVYEKLFF. In nucleotides, the CDR3 is TGCGCCAGCAGCTTGGACAGGGGCGTCTATGAAAAACTGTTTTTT.

This chain joins TRBV6-5 and TRBJ2-1; 7 nucleotides match TRBD2. Germline-derived CDR1 and CDR2 are MNHEY and SVGAGI. Germline trimming cut 8 bases from V and 6 bases from J; bases unmatched to any gene: 1. CDR3 length: 11 amino acids. CDR3 sequence (DNA): TGTGCCAGCGGGAGGGGCAATGAGCAGTTCTTC. Its translation is CASGRGNEQFF.

The chain joins TRBV28 to TRBJ2-1; weak D call: TRBD2 (7 bases). The CDR3 sequence is 15 residues long. Germline V gene lookup returns CDR1 MDHEN and CDR2 SYDVKM. V was shortened by 7 bases and J by 1 base, with 14 bases between the two germline ends. The CDR3 DNA sequence: TGTGCCAGCAAAGGGGGGGATCGTTCCTACAATGAGCAGTTCTTC. This gives the protein CASKGGDRSYNEQFF.

The genes are TRBV29-1 and TRBJ2-4; unclear D gene. CDR1 and CDR2 from the germline V gene are SQVTM and ANQGSEA. CDR3 length: 10 amino acids. Trimming left V 7 bases short and J 8 bases short, with 9 bases between. CDR3 DNA: TGCAGCGCCGGAGAAGACATTCAGTACTTC. The encoded protein is CSAGEDIQYF.